The rows below give T cell receptor beta chains drawn from one sample of a study of blood T cell repertoires in COVID-19. Profiled with immunoSEQ multiplex PCR; TCRdb holds only in-frame clones, not every one. Seen here are tens of thousands of clones, 72% observed once, and the top ten hold about 5%. Sequenced: peripheral blood. These receptors all stem from a woman in her seventies with COVID-19, enrolled during active disease. Each CDR3 is given with its conserved first and last residue. D genes are given only for firm matches. Where a row states a size, it is once, few, many or the class of an expanded clone; other rows omit it.

abundance	d_gene	j_gene	v_gene	CDR3aa	CDR3nt
-	TRBD1	TRBJ1-1	TRBV24-1	CATSEETGTRNTEAFF	TGTGCCACCAGTGAGGAGACAGGGACTCGGAACACTGAAGCTTTCTTT
-	TRBD2	TRBJ2-2	TRBV7-9	CASSPPPPSGRVTGELFF	TGTGCCAGCAGCCCCCCCCCACCTAGCGGGAGAGTCACCGGGGAGCTGTTTTTT
-	TRBD1	TRBJ1-1	TRBV12-3/TRBV12-4	CASRTGGGTEAFF	TGTGCCAGCAGAACAGGGGGCGGCACTGAAGCTTTCTTT
many	TRBD2	TRBJ2-5	TRBV10-3	CAIGIRRGGEETQYF	TGTGCCATCGGCATCCGGCGGGGGGGCGAGGAGACCCAGTACTTC
once	TRBD1	TRBJ2-7	TRBV19	CASSMDRTGVDEQYF	TGTGCCAGTAGTATGGATCGGACAGGGGTGGACGAGCAGTACTTC
-	TRBD1	TRBJ1-4	TRBV18	CASSRTKGRGLDEKLFF	TGTGCCAGCTCACGAACGAAGGGCAGGGGGCTAGATGAAAAACTGTTTTTT
few	TRBD1	TRBJ1-2	TRBV4-3	CASSQGRWTGGHGYTF	TGCGCCAGCAGCCAGGGGCGGTGGACAGGGGGACATGGCTACACCTTC
-	-	TRBJ2-2	TRBV12-5	CASGPNKWADTGELFF	TGTGCTAGTGGCCCTAATAAGTGGGCTGACACCGGGGAGCTGTTTTTT
-	TRBD1	TRBJ1-4	TRBV7-9	CASSPPGGRHEKLFF	TGTGCCAGCAGCCCTCCAGGGGGTAGGCACGAAAAACTGTTTTTT
-	TRBD1	TRBJ2-7	TRBV6-5	CASTAQGAAGEQYF	TGTGCCAGCACAGCACAGGGGGCGGCGGGCGAGCAGTACTTC
-	-	TRBJ1-2	TRBV9	CASSVDGTYGYTF	TGTGCCAGCAGCGTAGACGGTACCTATGGCTACACCTTC
-	-	TRBJ2-2	TRBV5-1	CASSPRVAGELFF	TGCGCCAGCAGCCCGAGGGTGGCCGGGGAGCTGTTTTTT
-	TRBD1	TRBJ1-2	TRBV10-3	CAIRPAGTGFRGYTF	TGTGCCATCAGACCGGCCGGGACAGGGTTTCGAGGCTACACCTTC
-	TRBD2	TRBJ2-1	TRBV7-9	CASSPFISGGDNEQFF	TGTGCCAGCAGCCCCTTCATCTCGGGGGGGGACAATGAGCAGTTCTTC
few	TRBD2	TRBJ2-2	TRBV11-3	CASSSLFGGSEELFF	TGTGCCAGCAGCTCCCTTTTCGGCGGGAGCGAGGAGCTGTTTTTT
-	-	TRBJ1-1	TRBV4-3	CASSQDERGEAFF	TGCGCCAGCAGCCAAGATGAAAGGGGGGAAGCTTTCTTT
-	TRBD1	TRBJ1-2	TRBV24-1	CATSGTGRTNGYTF	TGTGCCACCAGCGGGACAGGACGTACGAATGGCTACACCTTC
-	-	TRBJ1-4	TRBV7-2	CASRPGGGSNEKLFF	TGTGCCAGCAGACCTGGGGGGGGATCTAATGAAAAACTGTTTTTT
-	TRBD1	TRBJ1-3	TRBV9	CASTGTGVGNTIYF	TGTGCCAGCACCGGCACAGGGGTTGGAAACACCATATATTTT
-	-	TRBJ1-2	TRBV19	CASRDYYGYTF	TGTGCCAGTAGGGACTACTATGGCTACACCTTC
-	-	TRBJ1-5	TRBV28	CASSLAEWGGNQPQHF	TGTGCCAGCAGTTTAGCCGAGTGGGGGGGCAATCAGCCCCAGCATTTT
-	-	TRBJ2-2	TRBV19	CASTHREITGELFF	TGTGCCAGTACCCACCGGGAGATCACCGGGGAGCTGTTTTTT
-	-	TRBJ2-4	TRBV18	CASSPPQTDRIIQYF	TGTGCCAGCTCACCACCTCAGACAGACCGTATCATTCAGTACTTC
-	TRBD2	TRBJ2-2	TRBV18	CASSPPSGGANTGELFF	TGTGCCAGCTCACCACCCTCGGGAGGGGCGAACACCGGGGAGCTGTTTTTT
few	-	TRBJ1-5	TRBV6-2/TRBV6-3	CASSYWSSNQPQHF	TGTGCCAGCAGTTACTGGAGTAGCAATCAGCCCCAGCATTTT
-	TRBD1	TRBJ1-5	TRBV4-1	CASSLALTGRNQPQHF	TGCGCCAGCAGCCTCGCCTTGACAGGGCGCAATCAGCCCCAGCATTTT
-	TRBD2	TRBJ2-1	TRBV9	CASSALGSSGSVEQFF	TGTGCCAGCAGCGCACTTGGGAGTAGCGGGAGCGTTGAGCAGTTCTTC
few	TRBD2	TRBJ2-2	TRBV7-8	CASSLGRAGGFANTGELFF	TGTGCCAGCAGCTTAGGGCGAGCGGGAGGCTTTGCGAACACCGGGGAGCTGTTTTTT
-	TRBD2	TRBJ2-7	TRBV2	CASKKRLAGVSSYEQYF	TGTGCCAGCAAGAAAAGGCTAGCGGGGGTAAGCTCCTACGAGCAGTACTTC
-	-	TRBJ1-2	TRBV28	CASSFSGGRVGYTF	TGTGCCAGCAGTTTCTCCGGGGGTAGGGTTGGCTACACCTTC
-	-	TRBJ2-7	TRBV5-6	CASSIVDSGVYEQYF	TGTGCCAGCAGTATAGTAGACTCGGGGGTCTACGAGCAGTACTTC
-	TRBD1	TRBJ2-2	TRBV6-2/TRBV6-3	CASSYLNPGQAYFTGELFF	TGTGCCAGCAGTTACCTTAACCCGGGACAGGCGTATTTCACCGGGGAGCTGTTTTTT
-	TRBD1	TRBJ2-5	TRBV18	CASSTGTYETQYF	TGTGCCAGCTCGACAGGGACCTATGAGACCCAGTACTTC
few	-	TRBJ1-5	TRBV20-1	CSASNGWGNQPQHF	TGCAGTGCTAGTAACGGGTGGGGCAATCAGCCCCAGCATTTT
-	TRBD2	TRBJ2-7	TRBV5-1	CASSLLAGDYEQYF	TGCGCCAGCAGCTTGTTAGCGGGGGACTACGAGCAGTACTTC
-	TRBD1	TRBJ1-1	TRBV19	CASSVTGSEAFF	TGTGCCAGTAGTGTGACAGGGTCTGAAGCTTTCTTT
-	-	TRBJ2-7	TRBV5-5	CASSYPGLSYEQYF	TGTGCCAGCAGCTATCCAGGGCTCTCCTACGAGCAGTACTTC
-	TRBD1	TRBJ2-5	TRBV5-1	CASSSTTGGAGWETQYF	TGCGCCAGCAGCTCCACTACAGGGGGCGCGGGCTGGGAGACCCAGTACTTC
-	-	TRBJ2-2	TRBV15	CATSRGYSAANTGELFF	TGTGCCACCAGCAGAGGATACTCAGCGGCTAACACCGGGGAGCTGTTTTTT
-	-	TRBJ2-5	TRBV7-9	CASSLGRNQETQYF	TGTGCCAGCAGCTTGGGCAGAAACCAAGAGACCCAGTACTTC
-	-	TRBJ1-2	TRBV12-3/TRBV12-4	CASSRQLPYGYTF	TGTGCCAGCAGTAGACAGCTACCCTATGGCTACACCTTC
-	TRBD2	TRBJ2-5	TRBV11-3	CASSSTSRGGETQYF	TGTGCCAGCAGCTCAACTTCGCGGGGGGGCGAGACCCAGTACTTC
-	TRBD2	TRBJ2-4	TRBV2	CASSPRTSGGGIQYF	TGTGCCAGCAGTCCGAGGACTAGCGGGGGGGGCATTCAGTACTTC
-	TRBD2	TRBJ2-3	TRBV7-2	CASSLEVSGGSSSTDTQYF	TGTGCCAGCAGCTTAGAGGTTAGCGGGGGGTCAAGTAGCACAGATACGCAGTATTTT
-	TRBD1	TRBJ1-1	TRBV5-1	CASSPGQGDSAFF	TGCGCCAGCAGCCCCGGACAGGGAGATTCAGCTTTCTTT
-	TRBD1	TRBJ2-2	TRBV10-3	CAIRGDRVTGELFF	TGTGCCATCAGAGGAGACAGGGTCACCGGGGAGCTGTTTTTT
-	TRBD2	TRBJ2-1	TRBV7-9	CASRPTSGGGEQFF	TGTGCCAGCAGACCGACTAGCGGGGGAGGGGAGCAGTTCTTC
-	TRBD2	TRBJ2-2	TRBV7-3	CASSALAGGRTGELFF	TGTGCCAGCAGCGCCCTAGCGGGAGGGCGCACCGGGGAGCTGTTTTTT
-	TRBD1	TRBJ1-2	TRBV7-8	CASSPTGYGYTF	TGTGCCAGCAGCCCGACAGGGTATGGCTACACCTTC
-	TRBD1	TRBJ1-4	TRBV19	CATRDRAGEKLFF	TGTGCCACCCGGGACAGGGCGGGAGAAAAACTGTTTTTT
once	-	TRBJ1-2	TRBV6-2/TRBV6-3	CASSRQSNYGYTF	TGTGCCAGCAGTCGACAGTCTAACTATGGCTACACCTTC
few	-	TRBJ1-1	TRBV7-2	CASLRGAVVNTEAFF	TGTGCCTCCCTACGGGGGGCGGTGGTGAACACTGAAGCTTTCTTT
-	-	TRBJ2-3	TRBV7-2	CASSPGHISDTQYF	TGTGCCAGCAGCCCGGGACACATTTCGGATACGCAGTATTTT
-	TRBD1	TRBJ1-2	TRBV12-5	CASGSIQGAYYGYTF	TGTGCTAGTGGTTCCATCCAGGGGGCGTATTATGGCTACACCTTC
-	-	TRBJ2-2	TRBV5-4	CASSWAPGELFF	TGTGCCAGCAGTTGGGCCCCCGGGGAGCTGTTTTTT